These 21 T cell receptor beta chains originate from one sample sequenced in a study of blood T cell repertoires in COVID-19. Libraries were prepared by immunoSEQ multiplex PCR; TCRdb keeps only in-frame clonotypes and omits some of them. The repertoire includes approximately 300,000 clones, around 91% of them detected once, and around 0.97% sits in the top ten. Input material: peripheral blood. The receptors shown here come from a woman aged 40 to 55 with COVID-19, enrolled during active disease.

The V gene is TRBV29-1, the J gene TRBJ2-5; D is unclear. V shed 4 bases and J shed 1 base, with 10 bases lying between them. The germline V gene encodes CDR1 SQVTM and CDR2 ANQGSEA. This CDR3 spans 13 amino acids. For the CDR3, the DNA is TGCAGCGTTGCGGGTACACCCCAAGAGACCCAGTACTTC. Its translation: CSVAGTPQETQYF.

The rearrangement uses TRBV28 and TRBJ1-1; D is unclear. Germline CDR1 and CDR2: MDHEN and SYDVKM. V dropped 5 bases and J dropped 1 base, with 14 bases sitting between them. The CDR3 extends over 15 amino acids. The CDR3 loop is CASSVRLGRNTEAFF. CDR3 DNA sequence: TGTGCCAGCAGTGTCAGGTTAGGAAGGAACACTGAAGCTTTCTTT.

This clone has a single count. The chain employs TRBV9 and TRBJ2-1, with 7 positions matching TRBD2. Germline V gene lookup returns CDR1 SGDLS and CDR2 YYNGEE. V shed 0 bases, J shed 1 base, and the junction held 16 bases outside the gene matches. The CDR3 has 20 amino acids. CDR3: CASSVGGRASGGQSYNEQFF. CDR3 nucleotide sequence: TGTGCCAGCAGCGTAGGAGGAAGGGCTAGCGGTGGCCAGTCCTACAATGAGCAGTTCTTC.

The DNA of the CDR3 is TGTGCCAGCACCCCATGGCCCAATTCACCCCTCCACTTT. This codes for CASTPWPNSPLHF. The chain couples TRBV2 to TRBJ1-6; no firm D call. Trimming removed 7 bases at V and 7 bases at J, with 11 bases between. The CDR3 consists of 13 residues. The germline V gene encodes CDR1 SNHLY and CDR2 FYNNEI.

V and J are TRBV3-1 (or the pseudogene TRBV3-2) and TRBJ2-7, with TRBD1 identical over 7 bases. Trimming cost V 6 bases and J 0 bases; bases outside gene matches: 8. CDR3 length: 15 amino acids. CDR1 and CDR2 (germline): LGHDT, YNNKEL (reference sequence). CDR3 sequence (DNA): TGTGCCAGCAGGCCCACAGGGGCCCCCTCCTACGAGCAGTACTTC. This gives the protein CASRPTGAPSYEQYF.

This chain links TRBV3-1 (or the pseudogene TRBV3-2) with TRBJ1-5; no definite D call. CDR1 and CDR2 from the germline V gene are LGHDT and YNNKEL (reference sequence). The CDR3 extends over 14 amino acids. The germline V and J ends were trimmed by 4 bases and 7 bases, with 14 bases remaining between them. The CDR3 coding sequence is TGTGCCAGCAGCCCGGAGCTGAGGAGGCAGCCCCAGCATTTT. Residues: CASSPELRRQPQHF.

V gene TRBV27 combines with J gene TRBJ1-2, with D tentatively TRBD1 (5 bases). V lost 0 bases, J lost 4 bases, and 12 bases lay in between. Germline V CDR1 and CDR2: MNHEY, SMNVEV (reference sequence). CDR3 length equals 15 residues. CDR3 nucleotide sequence: TGTGCCAGCAGTTTATCAGGGGAAGCCACCTATGGCTACACCTTC. It is translated as CASSLSGEATYGYTF.

V usage is TRBV30 and J usage is TRBJ1-4; D unresolved. Trimming pared 2 bases from V and 4 bases from J, leaving 11 bases between. CDR1 and CDR2 (germline): GTSNPN, SVGIG (reference sequence). The CDR3 consists of 14 residues. The chain's CDR3 is CAWSSGLGNEKLFF. Here the CDR3 DNA reads TGTGCCTGGAGTAGTGGGCTCGGTAATGAAAAACTGTTTTTT.

This clone came up a few times. The chain recombines TRBV4-2 with TRBJ1-1; 8 bases are a match to TRBD1. The germline CDR1 and CDR2 sequences are LGHNA and YNFKEQ. There are 14 residues in the CDR3. Trimming at V came to 4 bases and at J to 1 base, leaving 2 bases not matched to a gene. This CDR3 reads CASSPGQGNTEAFF. CDR3 sequence (DNA): TGTGCCAGCAGCCCCGGACAGGGGAACACTGAAGCTTTCTTT.

The V gene is TRBV4-3, the J gene TRBJ1-1; D possibly corresponds to TRBD1 (5 bases). V lost 0 bases and J 6 bases, leaving 23 bases between the germline ends. The CDR3 spans 18 residues. Germline lookup yields CDR1 LGHNA and CDR2 YSLEER. CDR3: CASSQDRGDQGLLPEAFF. CDR3 nucleotides: TGCGCCAGCAGCCAAGATAGAGGCGACCAGGGTCTCCTGCCTGAAGCTTTCTTT.

The chain combines TRBV20-1 with TRBJ2-7; weak D call: TRBD2 (5 bases). Germline V gene lookup returns CDR1 DFQATT and CDR2 SNEGSKA (reference sequence). This CDR3 spans 10 amino acids. V was cut by 8 bases and J by 2 bases, with 7 bases left in between. CDR3 nucleotides: TGCAGTACCGGGGCCTACGAGCAGTACTTC. This encodes CSTGAYEQYF.

The J gene is TRBJ2-2, the V gene TRBV10-3; D is possibly TRBD2 (5 bases). Per the germline V gene, CDR1 is ENHRY and CDR2 is SYGVKD. Trimming pared 4 bases from V and 1 base from J, leaving 10 bases between. The CDR3 totals 15 residues. CDR3 sequence (DNA): TGTGCCATCAGTGTGAGGGCAGAGAACACCGGGGAGCTGTTTTTT. It is translated as CAISVRAENTGELFF.

The chain combines TRBV15 with TRBJ2-2, with D unresolved. The CDR3 totals 13 residues. V was cut by 5 bases and J by 3 bases, with 7 bases left in between. Germline V gives CDR1 LNHNV, CDR2 YYDKDF (reference sequence). The CDR3 DNA reads as TGTGCCACCAGCCATATAGACACCGGGGAGCTGTTTTTT. Translating it yields CATSHIDTGELFF. The variable domain in full, completed from reference TRBV15 and TRBJ2-2, reads DAMVIQNPRYQVTQFGKPVTLSCSQTLNHNVMYWYQQKSSQAPKLLFHYYDKDFNNEADTPDNFQSRRPNTSFCFLDIRSPGLGDTAMYLCATSHIDTGELFFGEGSRLTVL.

The V and J genes are TRBV5-4 and TRBJ2-2; D is unclear. The CDR3 extends over 14 amino acids. V lost 0 bases and J 4 bases, leaving 7 bases between the germline ends. CDR1 SGHNT and CDR2 YYREEE come from the germline V gene (reference sequence). The CDR3 sequence: CASSLDSTTGELFF. Written as DNA, the CDR3 is TGTGCCAGCAGCTTGGACTCCACCACCGGGGAGCTGTTTTTT.

The chain joins TRBV19 to TRBJ1-1, with a possible D match to TRBD1 (6 bases). CDR1 LNHDA and CDR2 SQIVND come from the germline V gene (reference sequence). The CDR3 covers 17 residues. V shed 0 bases and J shed 0 bases, with 14 bases lying between them. Written as DNA, the CDR3 is TGTGCCAGTAGTATAGATCCCCCACAGGGAATGAACACTGAAGCTTTCTTT. Translating gives CASSIDPPQGMNTEAFF.

The chain combines TRBV7-2 with TRBJ2-5; 12 bases are a match to TRBD1. V shed 5 bases, J shed 4 bases, and the junction held 5 bases outside the gene matches. This CDR3 contains 15 residues. Germline assignment: CDR1 SGHTA and CDR2 FQGNSA. Written as DNA, the CDR3 is TGTGCCAGCAGCGTCGGGACAGGGGGCTCAGAGACCCAGTACTTC. Protein sequence: CASSVGTGGSETQYF.

The chain is built from TRBV18 and TRBJ2-5; TRBD2 might be the D (6 bases). From germline, CDR1 is KGHSH and CDR2 LQKENI. The V end lost 6 bases, the J end lost 5 bases, and 16 bases lay between the germline ends. The CDR3 loop spans 14 amino acids. CDR3 amino acids: CASSPRAGSETQYF. The DNA for the CDR3 is TGTGCCAGCTCCCCTCGAGCGGGCTCGGAGACCCAGTACTTC.

This chain joins TRBV9 and TRBJ2-2; 10 bases agree with TRBD2. CDR3 size: 17 residues. Germline loops: CDR1 SGDLS, CDR2 YYNGEE. V lost 4 bases to trimming and J lost 6 bases; unmatched junction nucleotides: 12. CDR3 sequence: CASSPFLAGVFAGELFF. In nucleotides, the CDR3 is TGTGCCAGCAGCCCCTTCCTAGCGGGGGTATTCGCCGGGGAGCTGTTTTTT.

The chain links TRBV5-1 to TRBJ2-3; TRBD2 matches 9 bases. The V gene's germline CDR1 is SGHRS and CDR2 YFSETQ. This CDR3 spans 15 amino acids. J lost 2 bases, V lost 6 bases, and 7 bases had no gene match. CDR3 nucleotide sequence: TGCGCCAGCAATCCCGGGACTAGCATCACAGATACGCAGTATTTT. Its protein is CASNPGTSITDTQYF.

This chain uses TRBV7-8 with TRBJ2-2, with TRBD2 matching over 11 bases. The CDR3 consists of 18 residues. J was trimmed by 4 bases and V by 2 bases; bases with no gene match: 9. The germline V gene encodes CDR1 SGHVS and CDR2 FQNEAQ. The CDR3 nucleotides read TGTGCCAGCAGCTTAACTAGCGGGAGTTCTGGCTCCACCGGGGAGCTGTTTTTT. This codes for CASSLTSGSSGSTGELFF.

The rearrangement uses TRBV7-2 and TRBJ2-3; TRBD2 agrees at 8 bases. The junction had 13 bases not matched to a gene; V was cut back by 5 bases and J by 3 bases. The CDR3 consists of 17 residues. Germline CDR1 SGHTA, CDR2 FQGNSA. CDR3 sequence (DNA): TGTGCCAGCAGCCCCGGAGCGGCGGGGGGAGGGACAGATACGCAGTATTTT. Encoded protein: CASSPGAAGGGTDTQYF.